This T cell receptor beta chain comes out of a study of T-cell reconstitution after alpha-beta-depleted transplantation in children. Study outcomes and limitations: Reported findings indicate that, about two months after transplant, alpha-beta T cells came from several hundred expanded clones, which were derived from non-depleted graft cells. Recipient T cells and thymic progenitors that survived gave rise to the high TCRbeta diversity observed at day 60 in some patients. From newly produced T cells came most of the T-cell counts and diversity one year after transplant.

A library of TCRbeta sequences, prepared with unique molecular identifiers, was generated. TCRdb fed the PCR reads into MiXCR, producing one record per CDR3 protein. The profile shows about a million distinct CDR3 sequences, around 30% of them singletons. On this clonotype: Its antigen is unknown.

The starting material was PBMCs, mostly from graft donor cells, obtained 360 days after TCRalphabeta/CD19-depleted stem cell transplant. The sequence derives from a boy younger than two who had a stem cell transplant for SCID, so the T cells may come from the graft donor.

The CDR3 is CASSASQGLDTEAFF. The DNA of the CDR3 is TGTGCCAGCTCAGCAAGCCAGGGCTTGGACACTGAAGCTTTCTTT. This chain connects TRBV18 to TRBJ1-1; TRBD1 might be the D (5 bases). Germline V gene sequence: CDR1 KGHSH, CDR2 LQKENI. The CDR3 has 15 amino acids. Trimming pared 5 bases from V and 3 bases from J, leaving 16 bases between.